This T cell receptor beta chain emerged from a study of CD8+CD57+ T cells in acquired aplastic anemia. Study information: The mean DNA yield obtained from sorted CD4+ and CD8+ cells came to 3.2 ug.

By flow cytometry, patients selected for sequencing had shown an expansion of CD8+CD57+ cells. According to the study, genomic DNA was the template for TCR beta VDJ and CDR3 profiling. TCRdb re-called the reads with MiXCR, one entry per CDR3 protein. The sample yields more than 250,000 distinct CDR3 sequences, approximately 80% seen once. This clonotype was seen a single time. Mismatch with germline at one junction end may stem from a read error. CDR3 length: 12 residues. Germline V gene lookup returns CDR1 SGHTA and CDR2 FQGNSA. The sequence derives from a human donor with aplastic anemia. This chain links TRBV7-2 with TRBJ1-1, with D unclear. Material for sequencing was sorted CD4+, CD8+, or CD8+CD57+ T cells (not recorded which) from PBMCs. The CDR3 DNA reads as TGTGCCAGCCTCTCAGCGGGCACTCCAGCTTCCTTT. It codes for CASLSAGTPASF.